This TCR beta chain was documented in a study of T cell responses to AZD1222 COVID-19 vaccine (dated by TCRdb to about 2021). Background on the whole study: A total of 233 trial participants underwent TCR sequencing, of whom approximately 200 had received two doses of AZD1222 and around 25 had received two doses of the MenACWY control vaccine. Trial participants were enrolled by age into 18-55, 56-69 and 70-plus year subgroups, with roughly 150, 30 and 60 TCR-sequenced participants respectively. The full study reports these points: Only five or six AZD1222 recipients were SARS-CoV-2 seropositive at baseline, limiting conclusions about previously exposed vaccinees. Most participants were white British and females outnumbered males, and the authors suggested that clonal diversity may have been underestimated. In the small 56-69-year group, the increase in depth fell short of significance, most likely because of low power. Spike-specific TCR breadth and depth rose significantly after two AZD1222 doses compared with day 0 and with MenACWY recipients. Because no samples from the day 14 peak response were available, repertoires could be characterized only after the peak T cell response. Reportedly, almost half of the unique spike-specific TCRs recognized epitopes lying outside the regions that are mutated in the B.1.351 and B.1.1.7 variants. CD4 TCRs associated with the vaccine covered the entire spike protein, and the dominant responses were in regions 160-218 and 743-854.

Explained via the paper, the time point label denotes: about 28 days (+/-7) after the second vaccine dose. AZD1222 recipients with second doses at about 4 weeks or about 12 weeks were pooled, because spike-specific TCR depth and breadth did not differ between schedules. Vaccinee samples came from UK trials COV001 and COV002, including a single-blind randomized controlled phase 2/3 trial of AZD1222 (ChAdOx1 nCoV-19) in healthy adults. Trial participant PBMC samples were collected at day 0 and day 28 after the second dose for TCRbeta chain sequencing. The CDR3 regions of human TCRbeta chains were subjected to immunosequencing. Per the authors' processing: Repertoire TCRs were checked for matches against a reference library of SARS-CoV-2-specific TCRs that had been generated using the MIRA antigen-specificity platform. Breadth was defined as the fraction of unique TCRs that were SARS-CoV-2-associated, and depth was defined as the fraction of total T cells that were SARS-CoV-2-associated. Each spike-specific TCR was assigned to its reactive spike region and to a CD4 or CD8 class using the MIRA data. Log10-transformed breadth and depth values were compared by one-way ANOVA with Sidak's multiple comparisons tests. The table was pulled from immuneACCESS by TCRdb, which kept in-frame rearrangements only. Such tables lose some clones; where checked, under half of the loss comes from unresolved V genes, and the rest has no known cause. D and trimming were read from the DNA, whereas the V and J calls and clone size are those reported in that table. In all, the sample holds about 72,000 clones, and 70% to 90% of those were seen once. The ten most abundant clones make up about 28% of the sample.

Measured from the cysteine to the phenylalanine, the CDR3 is 15 residues long. CDR3 DNA only is kept here, 45 bases in frame from base 1. V gives up 2 bases and J gives up 5 bases, and the segment between their germline ends measures 16 bases. The germline V gene encodes CDR1 SGHNT and CDR2 YENEEA. In its sample, this clone was seen once. What this receptor recognizes is not known. No much larger clone exists at a distance of one base, and base qualities are not known. The receptor's source is an adult who received the AZD1222 COVID-19 vaccine. The chain was built from TRBV11-3 and TRBJ2-7; the best D guess is TRBD1, with 5 bases matching. Sequenced material: peripheral blood, taken 28 days after the second AZD1222 dose. The CDR3: CASSLLGQGGHEQYF. The DNA reads TGTGCCAGCAGCTTATTAGGGCAGGGCGGCCACGAGCAGTACTTC.